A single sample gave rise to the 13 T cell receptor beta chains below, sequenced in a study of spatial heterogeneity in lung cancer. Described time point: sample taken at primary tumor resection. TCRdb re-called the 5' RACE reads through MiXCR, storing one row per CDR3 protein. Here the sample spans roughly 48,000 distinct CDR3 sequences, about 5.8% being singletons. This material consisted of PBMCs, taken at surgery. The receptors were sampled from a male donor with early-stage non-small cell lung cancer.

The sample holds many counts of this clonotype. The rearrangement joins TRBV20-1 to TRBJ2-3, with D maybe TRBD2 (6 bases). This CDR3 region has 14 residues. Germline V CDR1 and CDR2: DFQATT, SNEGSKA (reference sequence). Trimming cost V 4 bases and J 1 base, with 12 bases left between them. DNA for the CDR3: TGCAGTGCTAAGGACTGGGGGGGCACAGATACGCAGTATTTT. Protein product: CSAKDWGGTDTQYF.

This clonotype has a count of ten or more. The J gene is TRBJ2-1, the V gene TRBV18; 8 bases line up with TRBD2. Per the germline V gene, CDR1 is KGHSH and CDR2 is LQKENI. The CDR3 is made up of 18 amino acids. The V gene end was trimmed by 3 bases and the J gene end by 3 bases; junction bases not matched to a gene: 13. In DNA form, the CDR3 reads TGTGCCAGCTCACCCCGCGGAGTAGCGGGGATAGTCTACAATGAGCAGTTCTTC. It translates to CASSPRGVAGIVYNEQFF.

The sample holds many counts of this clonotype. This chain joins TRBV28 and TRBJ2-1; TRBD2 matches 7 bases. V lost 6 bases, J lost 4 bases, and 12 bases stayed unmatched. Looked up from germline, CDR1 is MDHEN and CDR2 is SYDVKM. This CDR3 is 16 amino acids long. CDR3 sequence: CASSRPWGGEYNEQFF. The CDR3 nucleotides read TGTGCCAGCAGCCGGCCGTGGGGAGGGGAATACAATGAGCAGTTCTTC.

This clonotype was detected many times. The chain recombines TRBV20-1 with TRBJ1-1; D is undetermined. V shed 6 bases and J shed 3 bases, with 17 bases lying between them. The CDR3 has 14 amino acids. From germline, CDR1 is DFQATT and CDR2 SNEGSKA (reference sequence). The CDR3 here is CSADRRRRDTEAFF. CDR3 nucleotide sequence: TGCAGTGCGGACCGACGGCGTCGGGACACTGAAGCTTTCTTT.

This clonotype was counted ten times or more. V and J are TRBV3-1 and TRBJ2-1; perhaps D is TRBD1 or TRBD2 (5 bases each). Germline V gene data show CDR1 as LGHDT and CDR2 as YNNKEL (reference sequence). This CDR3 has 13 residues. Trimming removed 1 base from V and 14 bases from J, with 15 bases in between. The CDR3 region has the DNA TGTGCCAGCAGCCAAGTGGACGGAAGAGGGGAGTTCTTC. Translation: CASSQVDGRGEFF.

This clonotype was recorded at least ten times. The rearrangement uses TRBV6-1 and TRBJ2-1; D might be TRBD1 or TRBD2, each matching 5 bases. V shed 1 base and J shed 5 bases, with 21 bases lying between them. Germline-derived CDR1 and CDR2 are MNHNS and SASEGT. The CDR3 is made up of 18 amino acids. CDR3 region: CASSEDRRPPRGHNEQFF. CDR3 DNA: TGTGCCAGCAGTGAAGATCGGCGGCCCCCTCGGGGCCACAATGAGCAGTTCTTC.

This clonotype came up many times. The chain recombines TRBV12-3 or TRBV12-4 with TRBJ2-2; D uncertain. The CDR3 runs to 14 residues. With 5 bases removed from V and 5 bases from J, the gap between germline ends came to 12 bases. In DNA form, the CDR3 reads TGTGCCAGCAGTCAAGGGATGGGGACCGGGGAGCTGTTTTTT. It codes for CASSQGMGTGELFF.

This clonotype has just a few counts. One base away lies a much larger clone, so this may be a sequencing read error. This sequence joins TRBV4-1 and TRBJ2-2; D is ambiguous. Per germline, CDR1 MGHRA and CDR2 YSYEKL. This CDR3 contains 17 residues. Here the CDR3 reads CAGSQDPLVRDTGELFF. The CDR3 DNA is TGCGCCGGCAGCCAAGATCCCCTGGTTCGCGACACCGGGGAGCTGTTTTTT.

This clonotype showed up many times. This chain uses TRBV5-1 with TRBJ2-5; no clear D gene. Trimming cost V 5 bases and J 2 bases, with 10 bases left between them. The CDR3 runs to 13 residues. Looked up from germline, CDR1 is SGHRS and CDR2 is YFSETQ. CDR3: CASRVSPQETQYF. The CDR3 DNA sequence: TGCGCCAGCAGGGTCTCCCCTCAAGAGACCCAGTACTTC.

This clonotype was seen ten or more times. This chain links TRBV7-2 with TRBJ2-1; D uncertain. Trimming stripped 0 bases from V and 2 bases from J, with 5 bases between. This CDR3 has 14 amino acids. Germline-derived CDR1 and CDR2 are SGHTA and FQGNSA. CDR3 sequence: CASSLAGTYNEQFF. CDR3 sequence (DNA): TGTGCCAGCAGCTTAGCGGGGACCTACAATGAGCAGTTCTTC. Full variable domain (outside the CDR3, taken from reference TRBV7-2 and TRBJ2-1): GAGVSQSPSNKVTEKGKDVELRCDPISGHTALYWYRQSLGQGLEFLIYFQGNSAPDKSGLPSDRFSAERTGGSVSTLTIQRTQQEDSAVYLCASSLAGTYNEQFFGPGTRLTVL.

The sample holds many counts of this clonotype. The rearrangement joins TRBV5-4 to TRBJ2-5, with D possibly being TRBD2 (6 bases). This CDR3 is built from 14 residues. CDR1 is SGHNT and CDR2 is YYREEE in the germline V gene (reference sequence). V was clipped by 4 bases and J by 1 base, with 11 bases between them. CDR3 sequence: CASSGKGGQETQYF. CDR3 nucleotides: TGTGCCAGCAGCGGAAAGGGAGGCCAAGAGACCCAGTACTTC.

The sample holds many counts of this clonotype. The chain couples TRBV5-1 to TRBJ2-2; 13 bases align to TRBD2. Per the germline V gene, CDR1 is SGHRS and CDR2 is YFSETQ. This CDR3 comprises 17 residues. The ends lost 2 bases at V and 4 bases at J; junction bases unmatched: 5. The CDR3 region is CASSFIGTSGTTGELFF. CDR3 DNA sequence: TGCGCCAGCAGCTTTATCGGGACTAGCGGGACCACCGGGGAGCTGTTTTTT.

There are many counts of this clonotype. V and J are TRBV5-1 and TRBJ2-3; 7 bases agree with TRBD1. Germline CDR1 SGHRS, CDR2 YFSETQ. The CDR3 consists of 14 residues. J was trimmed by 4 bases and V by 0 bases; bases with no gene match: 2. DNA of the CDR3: TGCGCCAGCAGCTTGGGACAGGGAGCAGATACGCAGTATTTT. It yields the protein CASSLGQGADTQYF. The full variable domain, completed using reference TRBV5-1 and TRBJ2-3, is KAGVTQTPRYLIKTRGQQVTLSCSPISGHRSVSWYQQTPGQGLQFLFEYFSETQRNKGNFPGRFSGRQFSNSRSEMNVSTLELGDSALYLCASSLGQGADTQYFGPGTRLTVL.